Below are 16 T cell receptor beta chains sequenced from a single sample in a study of OX40 agonist ivuxolimab in advanced cancers. Using immunoSEQ multiplex PCR, the repertoire was profiled, and TCRdb retains in-frame clones only, with some absent. The table shows more than 65,000 clones, with around 80% occurring only once. The sample consisted of CD4+ or CD8+ T cells sorted from blood, taken in a trial of the OX40 agonist ivuxolimab. The receptors were sampled from an adult with an advanced solid tumor such as melanoma, head and neck, liver or kidney cancer.

J is TRBJ1-1 and V is TRBV5-1, with a weak D call TRBD1 (6 bases). The V and J ends lost 7 bases and 4 bases respectively, with 20 bases between them. This CDR3 has 15 amino acids. Germline CDR1 reads SGHRS; CDR2 reads YFSETQ. The CDR3 nucleotides read TGCGCCAGCCGTGCACTGGCAGGGGAGGCCACTGAAGCTTTCTTT. Protein product: CASRALAGEATEAFF.

As regards this clone: This clone may be a read error of a much larger clone one base away. Within the sample, other DNA sequences also encode this same CDR3. The chain uses TRBV19 and TRBJ2-5; D is undetermined. Looked up from germline, CDR1 is LNHDA and CDR2 is SQIVND (reference sequence). CDR3 length equals 12 residues. Trimming cost V 1 base and J 4 bases, with 4 bases left between them. In nucleotides, the CDR3 is TGTGCCAGTAGTATAGCAGGAGAGACCCAGTACTTC. Its translation: CASSIAGETQYF.

V is TRBV7-2 and J is TRBJ2-7; D is possibly TRBD1 (5 bases). Trimming removed 8 bases at V and 5 bases at J, with 10 bases between. CDR1 is SGHTA and CDR2 is FQGNSA in the germline V gene. The CDR3 consists of 11 residues. This CDR3 is CASGFRDEQYF. As DNA, the CDR3 is TGTGCCAGCGGTTTCAGGGACGAGCAGTACTTC. Full variable domain (rest looked up from reference TRBV7-2 and TRBJ2-7): GAGVSQSPSNKVTEKGKDVELRCDPISGHTALYWYRQSLGQGLEFLIYFQGNSAPDKSGLPSDRFSAERTGGSVSTLTIQRTQQEDSAVYLCASGFRDEQYFGPGTRLTVT.

The chain recombines TRBV5-1 with TRBJ2-5, with 7 positions matching TRBD2. CDR3 size: 16 residues. Germline lookup yields CDR1 SGHRS and CDR2 YFSETQ. J gave up 4 bases and V 0 bases, and 9 bases lay outside the gene matches. The CDR3 loop is CASSLGTGGGGETQYF. In DNA, the CDR3 is TGCGCCAGCAGCTTGGGGACGGGAGGCGGCGGAGAGACCCAGTACTTC.

This clone was recorded once. This chain uses TRBV6-4 with TRBJ2-1, with TRBD1 matching over 7 bases. V shed 5 bases, J shed 4 bases, and the junction held 5 bases outside the gene matches. This CDR3 comprises 14 residues. Germline CDR1 MRHNA, CDR2 SNTAGT. The CDR3 protein is CASSPGTAYNEQFF. CDR3 in DNA: TGTGCCAGCAGTCCTGGGACAGCTTACAATGAGCAGTTCTTC.

The chain couples TRBV2 to TRBJ2-5; 8 bases align to TRBD1. The germline gives CDR1 SNHLY, CDR2 FYNNEI. The ends lost 5 bases at V and 5 bases at J; junction bases unmatched: 4. The CDR3 spans 13 residues. The CDR3 loop is CASSKDRGETQYF. In DNA, the CDR3 is TGTGCCAGCAGTAAAGACAGGGGTGAGACCCAGTACTTC.

J is TRBJ2-5 and V is TRBV9, with D possibly called TRBD1 or TRBD2 (5 bases each). V was clipped by 4 bases and J by 4 bases, with 17 bases between them. The germline V gene has CDR1 SGDLS and CDR2 YYNGEE. The CDR3 is 15 residues long. As DNA, the CDR3 is TGTGCCAGCAGCCCCGGGGACGGCTCTTTAGAGACCCAGTACTTC. Translated, it gives CASSPGDGSLETQYF.

J is TRBJ1-2 and V is TRBV6-1; weak D call: TRBD1 (5 bases). There are 15 residues in the CDR3. The ends were cut back, 5 bases at V and 3 bases at J, with 16 bases in the middle. Germline CDR1 reads MNHNS; CDR2 reads SASEGT. CDR3 protein: CASSRTLLGDYGYTF. In DNA, the CDR3 is TGTGCCAGCAGTCGGACACTCTTGGGGGACTATGGCTACACCTTC.

The chain uses TRBV5-1 and TRBJ1-1; no reliable D call. Trimming pared 4 bases from V and 0 bases from J, leaving 7 bases between. Per the germline V gene, CDR1 is SGHRS and CDR2 is YFSETQ. CDR3 length: 13 amino acids. This chain's CDR3 is CASSVNLNTEAFF. The CDR3 nucleotides read TGCGCCAGCAGCGTAAATTTGAACACTGAAGCTTTCTTT.

V gene TRBV7-3 combines with J gene TRBJ2-1, with D possibly TRBD1 on 6 matching bases. V was shortened by 5 bases and J by 9 bases, with 14 bases between the two germline ends. CDR1 is SGHTA, CDR2 FQGTGA, per germline. The CDR3 totals 13 residues. CDR3 DNA sequence: TGTGCCAGCAGCATAAACAGGGACGGTGAGCAGTTCTTC. Protein sequence: CASSINRDGEQFF.

V is TRBV25-1 and J is TRBJ2-5, with D perhaps being TRBD1 or TRBD2 (5 bases each). This CDR3 comprises 14 residues. V lost 3 bases, J lost 4 bases, and 12 bases lay in between. Germline CDR1 and CDR2: MGHDK and SYGVNS. Here the CDR3 DNA reads TGTGCCAGCAGTGATATTGCGAGGGGAGAGACCCAGTACTTC. Its protein product is CASSDIARGETQYF.

This clone showed up just once. V usage is TRBV10-2 and J usage is TRBJ2-2, with D perhaps given as TRBD1 or TRBD2 (5 bases each). The CDR3 totals 15 residues. The germline gives CDR1 WSHSY, CDR2 SAAADI. V was trimmed by 8 bases and J by 2 bases, leaving 15 bases between them. The CDR3 reads CASQLGAGNTGELFF. CDR3 nucleotide sequence: TGCGCCAGCCAACTAGGGGCGGGTAACACCGGGGAGCTGTTTTTT.

This clone showed up just a few times. V gene TRBV4-1 combines with J gene TRBJ1-2; D not certain. Germline CDR1 is MGHRA and CDR2 is YSYEKL. The CDR3 consists of 14 residues. The V and J ends lost 0 bases and 2 bases respectively, with 7 bases between them. Here the CDR3 reads CASSQDPQNYGYTF. CDR3 nucleotides: TGCGCCAGCAGCCAAGATCCCCAAAACTATGGCTACACCTTC.

A word on this clone: One junction end does not reproduce the germline sequence, and a read error may be involved. The V and J genes are TRBV11-3 and TRBJ2-1; possible D gene TRBD2, 5 bases. The CDR3 consists of 12 residues. CDR1 is SGHNT, CDR2 YENEEA, per germline. CDR3 amino acids: CASSPPGDERFF. CDR3 bases: TGTGCCAGCAGCCCCCCCGGGGATGAGCGGTTCTTC.

This clone has just a few counts. The chain recombines TRBV6-5 with TRBJ2-5; D gene ambiguous. The CDR3 length is 16 residues. The germline V gene encodes CDR1 MNHEY and CDR2 SVGAGI. The V and J ends lost 0 bases and 4 bases respectively, with 15 bases between them. The CDR3 DNA is TGTGCCAGCAGTTACTCGCGGTACTTTCTGAGAGAGACCCAGTACTTC. It is translated as CASSYSRYFLRETQYF.

The rearrangement links TRBV2 to TRBJ2-3; D gene unclear. The germline V gene encodes CDR1 SNHLY and CDR2 FYNNEI. V gave up 7 bases and J gave up 0 bases, with 5 bases separating them. The CDR3 runs to 12 residues. The CDR3 here is CASILSTDTQYF. CDR3 nucleotides: TGTGCCAGCATCCTGAGCACAGATACGCAGTATTTT.